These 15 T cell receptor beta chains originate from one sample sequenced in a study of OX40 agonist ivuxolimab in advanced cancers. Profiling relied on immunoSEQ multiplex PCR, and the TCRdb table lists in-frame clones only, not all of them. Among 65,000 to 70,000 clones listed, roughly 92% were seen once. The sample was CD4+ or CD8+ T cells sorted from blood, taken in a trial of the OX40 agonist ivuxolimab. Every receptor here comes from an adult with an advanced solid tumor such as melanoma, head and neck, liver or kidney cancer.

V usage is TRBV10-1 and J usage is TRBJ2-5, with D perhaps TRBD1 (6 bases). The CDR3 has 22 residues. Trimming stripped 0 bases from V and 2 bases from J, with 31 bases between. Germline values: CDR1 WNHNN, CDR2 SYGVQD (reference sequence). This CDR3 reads CASSESIGQTLRHDPQQETQYF. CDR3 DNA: TGCGCCAGCAGTGAGTCGATAGGACAGACCCTCCGCCATGATCCACAACAAGAGACCCAGTACTTC.

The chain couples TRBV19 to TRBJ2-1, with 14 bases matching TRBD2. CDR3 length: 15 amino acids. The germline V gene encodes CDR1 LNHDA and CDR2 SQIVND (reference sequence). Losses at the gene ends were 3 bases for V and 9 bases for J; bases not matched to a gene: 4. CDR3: CASSMGLAGVGEQFF. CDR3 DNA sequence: TGTGCCAGTAGTATGGGACTAGCGGGAGTGGGTGAGCAGTTCTTC.

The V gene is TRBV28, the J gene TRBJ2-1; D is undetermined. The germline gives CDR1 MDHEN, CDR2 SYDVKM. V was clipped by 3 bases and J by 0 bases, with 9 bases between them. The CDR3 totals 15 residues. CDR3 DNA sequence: TGTGCCAGCAGTTTCAGGCGAAGCTCCTACAATGAGCAGTTCTTC. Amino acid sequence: CASSFRRSSYNEQFF.

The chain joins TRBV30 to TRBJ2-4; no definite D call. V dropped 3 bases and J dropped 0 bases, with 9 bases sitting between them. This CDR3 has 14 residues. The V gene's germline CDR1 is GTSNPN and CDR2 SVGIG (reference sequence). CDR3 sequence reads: CAWSSLVAKNIQYF. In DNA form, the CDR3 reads TGTGCCTGGAGCTCTCTGGTAGCCAAAAACATTCAGTACTTC. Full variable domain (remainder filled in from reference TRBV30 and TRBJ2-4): SQTIHQWPATLVQPVGSPLSLECTVEGTSNPNLYWYRQAAGRGLQLLFYSVGIGQISSEVPQNLSASRPQDRQFILSSKKLLLSDSGFYLCAWSSLVAKNIQYFGAGTRLSVL.

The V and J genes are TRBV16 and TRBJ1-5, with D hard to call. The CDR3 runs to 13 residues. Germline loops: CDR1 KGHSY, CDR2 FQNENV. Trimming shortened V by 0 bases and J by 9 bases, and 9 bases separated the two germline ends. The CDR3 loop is CASSQSRAWPQHF. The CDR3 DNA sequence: TGTGCCAGCAGCCAATCACGAGCATGGCCCCAGCATTTT.

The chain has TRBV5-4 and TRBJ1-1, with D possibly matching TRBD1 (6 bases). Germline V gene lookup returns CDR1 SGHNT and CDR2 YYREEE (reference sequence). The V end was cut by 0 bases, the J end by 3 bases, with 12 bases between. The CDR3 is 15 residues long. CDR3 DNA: TGTGCCAGCAGCTTGGAGGGGGGGCGTCACACTGAAGCTTTCTTT. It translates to CASSLEGGRHTEAFF.

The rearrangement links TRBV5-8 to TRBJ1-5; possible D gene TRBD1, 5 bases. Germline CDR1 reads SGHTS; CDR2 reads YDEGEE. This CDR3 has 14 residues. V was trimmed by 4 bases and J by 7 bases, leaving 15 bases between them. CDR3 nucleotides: TGTGCCAGCAGCGCACTAGGGGCACAACAGCCCCAGCATTTT. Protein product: CASSALGAQQPQHF.

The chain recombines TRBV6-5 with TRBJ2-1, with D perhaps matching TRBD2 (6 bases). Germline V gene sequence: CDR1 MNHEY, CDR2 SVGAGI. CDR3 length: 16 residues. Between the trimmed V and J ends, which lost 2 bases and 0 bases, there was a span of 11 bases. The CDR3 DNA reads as TGTGCCAGCAGTTACGCCGGGGGAAGCTCCTACAATGAGCAGTTCTTC. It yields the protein CASSYAGGSSYNEQFF.

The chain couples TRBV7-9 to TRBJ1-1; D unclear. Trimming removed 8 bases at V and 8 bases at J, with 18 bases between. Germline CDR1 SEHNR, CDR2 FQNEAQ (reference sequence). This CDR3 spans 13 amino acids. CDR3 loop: CASYTEVGTEAFF. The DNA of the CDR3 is TGTGCCAGCTATACCGAGGTCGGCACAGAAGCTTTCTTT.

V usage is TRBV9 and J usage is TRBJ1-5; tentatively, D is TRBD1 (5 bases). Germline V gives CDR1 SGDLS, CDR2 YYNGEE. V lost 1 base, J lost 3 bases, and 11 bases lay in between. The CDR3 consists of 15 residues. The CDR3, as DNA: TGTGCCAGCAGCGTAAACGGGGGATACAATCAGCCCCAGCATTTT. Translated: CASSVNGGYNQPQHF. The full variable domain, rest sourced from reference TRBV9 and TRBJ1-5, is DSGVTQTPKHLITATGQRVTLRCSPRSGDLSVYWYQQSLDQGLQFLIQYYNGEERAKGNILERFSAQQFPDLHSELNLSSLELGDSALYFCASSVNGGYNQPQHFGDGTRLSIL.

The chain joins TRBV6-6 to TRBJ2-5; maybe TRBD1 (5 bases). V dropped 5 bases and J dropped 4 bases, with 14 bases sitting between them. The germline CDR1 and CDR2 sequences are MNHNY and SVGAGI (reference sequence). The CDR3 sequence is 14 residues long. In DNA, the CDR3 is TGTGCCAGCAGTAAGGGGAACATCGGAGAGACCCAGTACTTC. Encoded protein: CASSKGNIGETQYF.

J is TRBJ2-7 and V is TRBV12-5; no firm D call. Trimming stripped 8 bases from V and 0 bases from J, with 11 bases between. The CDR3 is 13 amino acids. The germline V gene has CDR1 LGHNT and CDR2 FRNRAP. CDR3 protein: CASSPRSSYEQYF. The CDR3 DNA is TGTGCTAGTTCCCCGCGGAGCTCCTACGAGCAGTACTTC.

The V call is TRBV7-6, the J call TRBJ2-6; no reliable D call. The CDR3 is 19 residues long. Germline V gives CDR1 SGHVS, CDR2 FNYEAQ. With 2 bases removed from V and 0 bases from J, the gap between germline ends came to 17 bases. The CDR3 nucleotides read TGTGCCAGCAGCTTAATTGTTCCGCAAACACGCTCTGGGGCCAACGTCCTGACTTTC. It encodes CASSLIVPQTRSGANVLTF.

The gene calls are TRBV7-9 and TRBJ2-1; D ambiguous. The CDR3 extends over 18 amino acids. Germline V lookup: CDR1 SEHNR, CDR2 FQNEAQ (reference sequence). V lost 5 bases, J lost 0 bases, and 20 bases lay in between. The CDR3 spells CASSTRVGPPSSYNEQFF. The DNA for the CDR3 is TGTGCCAGCAGCACCCGAGTAGGACCGCCGAGCTCCTACAATGAGCAGTTCTTC.

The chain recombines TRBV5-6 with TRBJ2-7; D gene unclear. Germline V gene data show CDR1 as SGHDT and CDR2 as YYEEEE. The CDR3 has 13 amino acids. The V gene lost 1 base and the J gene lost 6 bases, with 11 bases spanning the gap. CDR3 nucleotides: TGTGCCAGCAGCTTGCGGGTTTTCGGCGAGCAGTACTTC. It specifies CASSLRVFGEQYF. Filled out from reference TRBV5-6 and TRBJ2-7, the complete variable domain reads DAGVTQSPTHLIKTRGQQVTLRCSPKSGHDTVSWYQQALGQGPQFIFQYYEEEERQRGNFPDRFSGHQFPNYSSELNVNALLLGDSALYLCASSLRVFGEQYFGPGTRLTVT.